The 15 T cell receptor beta chains in this list originate from one sample, sequenced in a study of cytomegalovirus exposure and HLA in healthy donors. It was with 60 Vbeta and 13 Jbeta primers that the PCR ran. Produced via immunoSEQ multiplex PCR; TCRdb's table is partial and in-frame only. This sample has roughly 190,000 clones, with 70% to 80% found just once. The specimen was PBMCs. These receptor sequences come from a woman aged 50 to 60 in good health and CMV-seronegative.

This sequence joins TRBV6-1 and TRBJ1-1; a possible D gene is TRBD1 (5 bases). Germline V gives CDR1 MNHNS, CDR2 SASEGT. Trimming took 6 bases from V and 1 from J, leaving 9 bases between them. There are 13 residues in the CDR3. CDR3 amino acids: CASRRQGNTEAFF. CDR3 coding DNA: TGTGCCAGCAGGCGGCAGGGGAACACTGAAGCTTTCTTT.

V usage is TRBV28 and J usage is TRBJ2-5; possibly TRBD1 for D (6 bases). This CDR3 comprises 13 residues. CDR1 MDHEN and CDR2 SYDVKM come from the germline V gene. Trimming took off 10 bases at V and 2 bases at J, with 14 bases between the two ends. The CDR3 loop reads CAIKRGRQETQYF. The CDR3 DNA is TGTGCCATCAAGAGGGGGAGACAAGAGACCCAGTACTTC. The entire variable domain, with the rest obtained from reference TRBV28 and TRBJ2-5, is as follows: DVKVTQSSRYLVKRTGEKVFLECVQDMDHENMFWYRQDPGLGLRLIYFSYDVKMKEKGDIPEGYSVSREKKERFSLILESASTNQTSMYLCAIKRGRQETQYFGPGTRLLVL.

Written as DNA, the CDR3 is TGTGCCAGCAGCCAATCGGGTAGCGTCGCTGACGAGCAGTACTTC. Translation: CASSQSGSVADEQYF. The chain links TRBV16 to TRBJ2-7, with D possibly TRBD2 on 5 matching bases. V lost 0 bases to trimming and J lost 5 bases, with 14 bases between them. CDR3 length: 15 residues. Germline lookup yields CDR1 KGHSY and CDR2 FQNENV.

The V call is TRBV29-1, the J call TRBJ1-1; D is possibly TRBD1 (5 bases). The CDR3 is 12 residues long. With 4 bases removed from V and 2 bases from J, the gap between germline ends came to 8 bases. The germline gives CDR1 SQVTM, CDR2 ANQGSEA. This chain's CDR3 is CSVGGDNTEAFF. The CDR3 DNA reads as TGCAGCGTTGGGGGGGATAACACTGAAGCTTTCTTT. The variable domain in full, with the rest retrieved from reference TRBV29-1 and TRBJ1-1, is SAVISQKPSRDICQRGTSLTIQCQVDSQVTMMFWYRQQPGQSLTLIATANQGSEATYESGFVIDKFPISRPNLTFSTLTVSNMSPEDSSIYLCSVGGDNTEAFFGQGTRLTVV.

This clone turned up a few times. The chain recombines TRBV28 with TRBJ2-7, with TRBD2 matching 8 bases. Trimming removed 5 bases from V and 3 bases from J; junction bases left unmatched: 6. The CDR3 is 14 residues long. Germline CDR1 and CDR2: MDHEN and SYDVKM. The DNA for the CDR3 is TGTGCCAGCAGTGTAGCGGGACCGGGCTACGAGCAGTACTTC. Protein product: CASSVAGPGYEQYF.

The chain has TRBV5-1 and TRBJ2-3, with TRBD2 identical over 7 bases. This CDR3 is built from 15 residues. Germline V gene lookup returns CDR1 SGHRS and CDR2 YFSETQ. Trimming took 3 bases from V and 1 from J; bases not matched to a gene: 5. The CDR3 DNA reads TGCGCCAGCAGCTCGGGAGGCGGGGGCACAGATACGCAGTATTTT. The encoded protein is CASSSGGGGTDTQYF.

Comment on this clone: An end of the junction does not agree with germline; a read error may underlie this. The rearrangement uses TRBV4-1 and TRBJ2-1, with TRBD1 matching over 7 bases. This CDR3 is 15 amino acids long. CDR1 is MGHRA and CDR2 is YSYEKL in the germline V gene. This CDR3 is CASRRSGTAYNEEFF. The CDR3 bases are TGCGCCAGCAGACGTTCCGGGACAGCATACAATGAGGAGTTCTTC.

The rearrangement links TRBV7-2 to TRBJ1-1, with D unclear. Germline lookup yields CDR1 SGHTA and CDR2 FQGNSA. The CDR3 has 14 amino acids. Trimming left V 5 bases short and J 6 bases short, with 16 bases between. The DNA for the CDR3 is TGTGCCAGCAGCCCAACCGGGTTGATGGCTGAAGCTTTCTTT. Encoded protein: CASSPTGLMAEAFF. Supplemented by reference TRBV7-2 and TRBJ1-1, the full variable domain reads GAGVSQSPSNKVTEKGKDVELRCDPISGHTALYWYRQSLGQGLEFLIYFQGNSAPDKSGLPSDRFSAERTGGSVSTLTIQRTQQEDSAVYLCASSPTGLMAEAFFGQGTRLTVV.

This chain connects TRBV28 to TRBJ2-1, with 11 nucleotides matching TRBD2. Germline loops: CDR1 MDHEN, CDR2 SYDVKM. This CDR3 has 22 residues. With 4 bases clipped from V and 0 bases from J, the junction kept 20 bases outside the gene matches. The CDR3 is CASSSPGRGGSGRGSSYNEQFF. In DNA, the CDR3 is TGTGCCAGCAGTTCTCCGGGCCGGGGGGGTAGCGGGAGGGGAAGCTCCTACAATGAGCAGTTCTTC.

On this clone: One end of the junction is discordant with germline, which a read error may explain. The V call is TRBV7-9, the J call TRBJ1-1; TRBD1 matches 7 bases. Germline V gene lookup returns CDR1 SEHNR and CDR2 FQNEAQ (reference sequence). This CDR3 has 15 residues. The CDR3 spells CSSSLVKGAATEAFF. CDR3 sequence (DNA): TGTTCCAGCAGCTTAGTGAAGGGGGCAGCCACTGAAGCTTTCTTT.

The chain carries TRBV7-2 and TRBJ2-1; weak D call: TRBD2 (5 bases). V lost 3 bases, J lost 4 bases, and 16 bases lay in between. CDR1 is SGHTA, CDR2 FQGNSA, per germline. This CDR3 is built from 16 residues. In nucleotides, the CDR3 is TGTGCCAGCAGCTTGGGCGGGCTCTCCGTTTACAATGAGCAGTTCTTC. This translates into CASSLGGLSVYNEQFF.

The chain joins TRBV11-3 to TRBJ2-5; 7 bases fit TRBD1. Germline lookup yields CDR1 SGHNT and CDR2 YENEEA. Germline trimming cut 2 bases from V and 4 bases from J; bases unmatched to any gene: 1. This CDR3 comprises 13 residues. CDR3 in amino acids: CASSLNRGETQYF. In DNA form, the CDR3 reads TGTGCCAGCAGCTTAAACAGGGGAGAGACCCAGTACTTC.

The genes are TRBV9 and TRBJ1-4; D not resolved. This CDR3 has 14 amino acids. V was clipped by 7 bases and J by 5 bases, with 15 bases between them. Germline lookup yields CDR1 SGDLS and CDR2 YYNGEE. The CDR3: CASGKLGVNEKLFF. CDR3 DNA sequence: TGTGCCAGCGGCAAGCTGGGAGTGAATGAAAAACTGTTTTTT.

This clone was seen a single time. V gene TRBV4-3 combines with J gene TRBJ2-5, with TRBD2 identical over 10 bases. With the DNA end fitting TRBJ2-7 better, the J assignment may be wrong. The germline V gene has CDR1 LGHNA and CDR2 YSLEER. This CDR3 has 17 residues. CDR3: CASSQEEKREGPYEQYF. The DNA of the CDR3 is TGCGCCAGCAGCCAAGAGGAAAAGCGGGAGGGTCCCTACGAGCAGTACTTC.

J is TRBJ2-5 and V is TRBV4-1, with D tentatively TRBD1 (6 bases). Germline CDR1 reads MGHRA; CDR2 reads YSYEKL. V shed 0 bases and J shed 2 bases, with 16 bases lying between them. The CDR3 is 17 amino acids. CDR3 loop: CASSQDSDRRPQETQYF. The CDR3 region has the DNA TGCGCCAGCAGCCAAGATTCAGACAGGCGCCCTCAAGAGACCCAGTACTTC.